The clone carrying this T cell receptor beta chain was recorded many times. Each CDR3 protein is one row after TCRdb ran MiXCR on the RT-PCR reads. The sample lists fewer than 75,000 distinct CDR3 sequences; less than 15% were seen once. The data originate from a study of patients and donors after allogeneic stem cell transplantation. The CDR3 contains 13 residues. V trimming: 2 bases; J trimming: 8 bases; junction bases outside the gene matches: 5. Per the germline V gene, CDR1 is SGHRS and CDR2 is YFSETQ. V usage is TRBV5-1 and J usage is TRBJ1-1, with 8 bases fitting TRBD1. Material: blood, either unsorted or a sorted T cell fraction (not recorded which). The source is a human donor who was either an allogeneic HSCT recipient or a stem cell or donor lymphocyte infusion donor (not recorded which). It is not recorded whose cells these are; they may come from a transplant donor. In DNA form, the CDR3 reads TGCGCCAGCAGCTTCGGACAGGGTATAGAAGCTTTCTTT. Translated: CASSFGQGIEAFF. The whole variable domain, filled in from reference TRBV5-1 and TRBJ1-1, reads KAGVTQTPRYLIKTRGQQVTLSCSPISGHRSVSWYQQTPGQGLQFLFEYFSETQRNKGNFPGRFSGRQFSNSRSEMNVSTLELGDSALYLCASSFGQGIEAFFGQGTRLTVV.